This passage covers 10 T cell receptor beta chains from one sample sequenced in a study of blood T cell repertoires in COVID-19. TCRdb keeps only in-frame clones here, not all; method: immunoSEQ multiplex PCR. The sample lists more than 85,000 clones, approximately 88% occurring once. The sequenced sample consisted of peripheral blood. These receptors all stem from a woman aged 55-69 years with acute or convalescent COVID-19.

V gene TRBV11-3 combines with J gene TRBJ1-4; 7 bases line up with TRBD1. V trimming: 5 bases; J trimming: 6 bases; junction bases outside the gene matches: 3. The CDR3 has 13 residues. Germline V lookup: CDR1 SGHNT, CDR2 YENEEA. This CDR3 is CASSPGTDEKLFF. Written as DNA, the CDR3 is TGTGCCAGCAGCCCAGGGACAGATGAAAAACTGTTTTTT.

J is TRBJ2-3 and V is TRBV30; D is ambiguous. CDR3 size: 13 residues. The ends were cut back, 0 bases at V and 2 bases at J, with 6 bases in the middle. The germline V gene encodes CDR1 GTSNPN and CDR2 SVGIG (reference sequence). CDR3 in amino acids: CAWSVGATDTQYF. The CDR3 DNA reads TGTGCCTGGAGTGTAGGAGCCACAGATACGCAGTATTTT. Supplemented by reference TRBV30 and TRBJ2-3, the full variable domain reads SQTIHQWPATLVQPVGSPLSLECTVEGTSNPNLYWYRQAAGRGLQLLFYSVGIGQISSEVPQNLSASRPQDRQFILSSKKLLLSDSGFYLCAWSVGATDTQYFGPGTRLTVL.

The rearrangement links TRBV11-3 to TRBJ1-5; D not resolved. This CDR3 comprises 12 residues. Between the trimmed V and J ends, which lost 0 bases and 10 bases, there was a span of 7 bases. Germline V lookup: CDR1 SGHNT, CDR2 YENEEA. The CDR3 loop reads CASSLDGGPQHF. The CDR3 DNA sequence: TGTGCCAGCAGCTTAGATGGAGGACCCCAGCATTTT.

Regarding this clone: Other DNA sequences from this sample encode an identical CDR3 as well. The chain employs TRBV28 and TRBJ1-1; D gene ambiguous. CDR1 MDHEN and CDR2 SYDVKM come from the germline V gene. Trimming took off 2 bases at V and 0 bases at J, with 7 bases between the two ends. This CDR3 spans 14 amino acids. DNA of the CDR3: TGTGCCAGCAGTTTAGCGGGCATGAACACTGAAGCTTTCTTT. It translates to CASSLAGMNTEAFF.

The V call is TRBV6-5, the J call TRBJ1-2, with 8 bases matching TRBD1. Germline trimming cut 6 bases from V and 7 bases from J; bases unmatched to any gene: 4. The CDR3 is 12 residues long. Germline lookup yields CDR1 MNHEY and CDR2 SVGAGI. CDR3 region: CASRQGVGGYTF. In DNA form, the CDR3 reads TGTGCCAGCAGACAGGGGGTTGGTGGCTACACCTTC.

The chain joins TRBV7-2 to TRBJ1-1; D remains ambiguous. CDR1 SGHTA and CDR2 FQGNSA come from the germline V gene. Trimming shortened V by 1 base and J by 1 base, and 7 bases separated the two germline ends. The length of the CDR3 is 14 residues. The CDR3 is CASSLGPSNTEAFF. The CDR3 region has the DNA TGTGCCAGCAGCTTAGGTCCCTCGAACACTGAAGCTTTCTTT.

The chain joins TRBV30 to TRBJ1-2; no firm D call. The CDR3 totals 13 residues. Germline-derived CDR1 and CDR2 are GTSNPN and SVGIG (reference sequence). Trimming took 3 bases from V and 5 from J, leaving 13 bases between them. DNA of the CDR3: TGTGCCTGGAGCCCCACCCGGGTTTATGGCTACACCTTC. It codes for CAWSPTRVYGYTF. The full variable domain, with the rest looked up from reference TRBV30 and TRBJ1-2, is SQTIHQWPATLVQPVGSPLSLECTVEGTSNPNLYWYRQAAGRGLQLLFYSVGIGQISSEVPQNLSASRPQDRQFILSSKKLLLSDSGFYLCAWSPTRVYGYTFGSGTRLTVV.

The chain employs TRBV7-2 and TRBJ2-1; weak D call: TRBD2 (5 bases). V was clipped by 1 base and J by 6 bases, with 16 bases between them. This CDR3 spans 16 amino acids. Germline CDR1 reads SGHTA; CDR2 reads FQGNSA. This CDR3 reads CASSLGVWERLNEQFF. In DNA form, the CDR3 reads TGTGCCAGCAGCTTAGGTGTGTGGGAGCGTCTCAATGAGCAGTTCTTC. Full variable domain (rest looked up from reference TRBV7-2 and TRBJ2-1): GAGVSQSPSNKVTEKGKDVELRCDPISGHTALYWYRQSLGQGLEFLIYFQGNSAPDKSGLPSDRFSAERTGGSVSTLTIQRTQQEDSAVYLCASSLGVWERLNEQFFGPGTRLTVL.

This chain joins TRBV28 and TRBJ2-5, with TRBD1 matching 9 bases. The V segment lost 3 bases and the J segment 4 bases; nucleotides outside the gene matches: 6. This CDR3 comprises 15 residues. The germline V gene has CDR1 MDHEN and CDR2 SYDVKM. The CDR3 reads CASSLGQGGRETQYF. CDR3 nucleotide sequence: TGTGCCAGCAGTTTGGGACAGGGAGGAAGAGAGACCCAGTACTTC.

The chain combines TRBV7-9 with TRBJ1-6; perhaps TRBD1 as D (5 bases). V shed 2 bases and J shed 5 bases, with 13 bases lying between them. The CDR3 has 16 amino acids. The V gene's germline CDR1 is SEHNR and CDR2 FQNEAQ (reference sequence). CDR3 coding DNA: TGTGCCAGCAGCTTACAGGGAGGGAGAGATAATTCACCCCTCCACTTT. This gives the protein CASSLQGGRDNSPLHF.